The 21 T cell receptor beta chains reported below all come from one sample, sequenced in a study of shared clonotypes between healthy human individuals. Produced via immunoSEQ multiplex PCR; TCRdb's table is partial and in-frame only. The repertoire holds 1,500,000 or so clones, roughly 98.5% seen once, with 0.36% in the top ten. The sample consisted of naive CD4+ T cells sorted from blood. Subset described: CD45RA+ positively selected. The origin of the receptors is a man aged 25-45 years in good health.

The chain is built from TRBV6-6 and TRBJ2-5; TRBD2 matches 7 bases. The CDR3 is made up of 15 amino acids. Germline CDR1 and CDR2: MNHNY and SVGAGI (reference sequence). J lost 2 bases, V lost 2 bases, and 5 bases had no gene match. In nucleotides, the CDR3 is TGTGCCAGCAGTTACCAGCGGGGAAATCAAGAGACCCAGTACTTC. Translating gives CASSYQRGNQETQYF.

The gene calls are TRBV6-1 and TRBJ2-1; D perhaps matches TRBD1 (6 bases). Between the trimmed V and J ends, which lost 6 bases and 9 bases, there was a span of 15 bases. Germline V gene data show CDR1 as MNHNS and CDR2 as SASEGT. This CDR3 comprises 13 residues. The CDR3, as DNA: TGTGCCAGCAGCGGAATCCTACAGGGTGAGCAGTTCTTC. Amino acids: CASSGILQGEQFF.

This clone was recorded once. The V and J genes are TRBV5-4 and TRBJ1-3; TRBD1 matches 7 bases. The trim removed 3 bases at V and 2 bases at J, leaving 5 bases unmatched. Germline CDR1 SGHNT, CDR2 YYREEE (reference sequence). The CDR3 extends over 15 amino acids. The CDR3 region is CASSYGTATGNTIYF. The CDR3 DNA reads as TGTGCCAGCAGCTACGGGACAGCCACTGGAAACACCATATATTTT.

The CDR3 DNA is TGTGCCAGCAGTTCCCCCGGAGGGGTCGAAGCTTTCTTT. Protein sequence: CASSSPGGVEAFF. The chain is built from TRBV28 and TRBJ1-1; TRBD1 is a possible D gene (5 bases). The CDR3 is 13 residues long. V was trimmed by 4 bases and J by 8 bases, leaving 14 bases between them. CDR1 and CDR2 (germline): MDHEN, SYDVKM.

The rearrangement joins TRBV21-1 to TRBJ1-3; the table assigns TRBD1, which was not confirmed against the DNA. TRBV21-1 is annotated as a pseudogene. This CDR3 has 15 amino acids. In nucleotides, the CDR3 is TGTGCCAGCAGCAAAGCAGCAGGGTATGGTAACACCATATATTTT. It translates to CASSKAAGYGNTIYF.

The chain employs TRBV19 and TRBJ2-1; perhaps TRBD1 as D (5 bases). The germline CDR1 and CDR2 sequences are LNHDA and SQIVND (reference sequence). The V and J ends lost 3 bases and 5 bases respectively, with 14 bases between them. The CDR3 loop spans 15 amino acids. The CDR3 sequence: CASSIMGLGDNEQFF. The DNA for the CDR3 is TGTGCCAGTAGTATTATGGGCCTAGGGGACAATGAGCAGTTCTTC.

V gene TRBV9 combines with J gene TRBJ1-1; no reliable D call. CDR3 length: 15 residues. The germline gives CDR1 SGDLS, CDR2 YYNGEE. V lost 0 bases and J lost 1, with 10 bases in between. CDR3 loop: CASSVVPVTNTEAFF. The CDR3 DNA sequence: TGTGCCAGCAGCGTAGTTCCCGTAACGAACACTGAAGCTTTCTTT.

V and J are TRBV7-8 and TRBJ2-1, with TRBD2 matching over 7 bases. The CDR3 sequence is 14 residues long. Germline CDR1 reads SGHVS; CDR2 reads FQNEAQ. V shed 2 bases and J 7 bases; nucleotides not matched to a gene: 5. CDR3 in DNA: TGTGCCAGCAGCTTATCGCGGGAGAGGAATGAGCAGTTCTTC. The encoded protein is CASSLSRERNEQFF. The variable domain in full, with the rest retrieved from reference TRBV7-8 and TRBJ2-1, is GAGVSQSPRYKVAKRGQDVALRCDPISGHVSLFWYQQALGQGPEFLTYFQNEAQLDKSGLPSDRFFAERPEGSVSTLKIQRTQQEDSAVYLCASSLSRERNEQFFGPGTRLTVL.

The V and J genes are TRBV7-2 and TRBJ2-1; the match to TRBD2 covers 7 bases. Trimming took 1 base from V and 4 from J; bases not matched to a gene: 7. The CDR3 has 16 amino acids. The germline V gene encodes CDR1 SGHTA and CDR2 FQGNSA. The CDR3 loop is CASSLVRLADYNEQFF. The CDR3 DNA sequence: TGTGCCAGCAGCTTAGTCCGTCTAGCGGATTACAATGAGCAGTTCTTC.

This chain connects TRBV18 to TRBJ2-2; 9 bases are shared with TRBD1. This CDR3 contains 16 residues. J lost 4 bases, V lost 4 bases, and 7 bases had no gene match. Germline assignment: CDR1 KGHSH and CDR2 LQKENI. The CDR3: CASSLAGTGFTGELFF. CDR3 coding DNA: TGTGCCAGCTCACTCGCCGGGACAGGGTTCACCGGGGAGCTGTTTTTT.

The chain combines TRBV11-3 with TRBJ2-1; D not resolved. Trimming shortened V by 5 bases and J by 3 bases, and 8 bases separated the two germline ends. Per germline, CDR1 SGHNT and CDR2 YENEEA. The CDR3 runs 13 residues. Here the CDR3 DNA reads TGTGCCAGCAGCAAAACAAGCTACAATGAGCAGTTCTTC. Amino acid sequence: CASSKTSYNEQFF.

V gene TRBV7-2 combines with J gene TRBJ1-1; D remains ambiguous. The CDR3 has 12 amino acids. Germline assignment: CDR1 SGHTA and CDR2 FQGNSA. Trimming took off 1 base at V and 7 bases at J, with 7 bases between the two ends. The CDR3 region is CASSLVGGEAFF. CDR3 DNA: TGTGCCAGCAGCTTAGTAGGCGGTGAAGCTTTCTTT.

This clone has a single count. Other DNA sequences in the sample encode the same CDR3. The rearrangement joins TRBV5-4 to TRBJ1-5; 9 positions agree with TRBD1. The CDR3 contains 14 residues. After removal of 5 bases from V and 4 bases from J, the junction contained 4 bases not matched to a gene. Germline V CDR1 and CDR2: SGHNT, YYREEE (reference sequence). CDR3 sequence: CASSSGQGNQPQHF. CDR3 coding DNA: TGTGCCAGCAGTAGTGGACAGGGGAATCAGCCCCAGCATTTT.

The chain is built from TRBV5-1 and TRBJ2-1, with TRBD1 matching over 8 bases. Germline V CDR1 and CDR2: SGHRS, YFSETQ. The CDR3 consists of 16 residues. The junction had 8 bases not matched to a gene; V was cut back by 6 bases and J by 0 bases. The CDR3 nucleotides read TGCGCCAGCACGGACAGGGATTCCAGCTCCTACAATGAGCAGTTCTTC. This sequence encodes CASTDRDSSSYNEQFF. Full variable domain (outside the CDR3, taken from reference TRBV5-1 and TRBJ2-1): KAGVTQTPRYLIKTRGQQVTLSCSPISGHRSVSWYQQTPGQGLQFLFEYFSETQRNKGNFPGRFSGRQFSNSRSEMNVSTLELGDSALYLCASTDRDSSSYNEQFFGPGTRLTVL.

The gene calls are TRBV5-1 and TRBJ2-3, with TRBD2 matching over 15 bases. Trimming at V came to 3 bases and at J to 0 bases, leaving 8 bases not matched to a gene. The CDR3 is 19 residues long. CDR1 and CDR2 from the germline V gene are SGHRS and YFSETQ. DNA for the CDR3: TGCGCCAGCAGCTCGGGACTAGCGGGAGGTATTTCTAGCACAGATACGCAGTATTTT. Translation: CASSSGLAGGISSTDTQYF.

The chain couples TRBV2 to TRBJ2-2, with TRBD2 identical over 11 bases. The CDR3 runs to 18 residues. CDR1 and CDR2 from the germline V gene are SNHLY and FYNNEI. The trim removed 6 bases at V and 4 bases at J, leaving 13 bases unmatched. This CDR3 reads CASSRGSTSGSGTGELFF. The CDR3 DNA reads TGTGCCAGCAGCCGAGGGTCTACTAGCGGGAGCGGCACCGGGGAGCTGTTTTTT.

On this clone: The same CDR3 arises from other DNA sequences in this sample as well. The chain employs TRBV28 and TRBJ2-1; D unclear. The germline V gene encodes CDR1 MDHEN and CDR2 SYDVKM. The V gene lost 1 base and the J gene lost 4 bases, with 2 bases spanning the gap. CDR3 length equals 12 residues. CDR3 sequence reads: CASSLLYNEQFF. Here the CDR3 DNA reads TGTGCCAGCAGTTTATTATACAATGAGCAGTTCTTC.

This clone was detected only once. This chain uses TRBV5-4 with TRBJ2-1; TRBD2 is a possible D gene (6 bases). The CDR3 sequence is 17 residues long. The germline CDR1 and CDR2 sequences are SGHNT and YYREEE (reference sequence). The V end was cut by 0 bases, the J end by 0 bases, with 13 bases between. DNA of the CDR3: TGTGCCAGCAGCTTGGGGGTGACTAGAGACTCCTACAATGAGCAGTTCTTC. Its translation is CASSLGVTRDSYNEQFF. Using reference TRBV5-4 and TRBJ2-1 for the parts outside the CDR3, the full variable domain is ETGVTQSPTHLIKTRGQQVTLRCSSQSGHNTVSWYQQALGQGPQFIFQYYREEENGRGNFPPRFSGLQFPNYSSELNVNALELDDSALYLCASSLGVTRDSYNEQFFGPGTRLTVL.

The CDR3 is CASSQRGEMYNEQFF. CDR3 nucleotides: TGTGCCAGCTCACAACGGGGGGAAATGTACAATGAGCAGTTCTTC. The V and J genes are TRBV18 and TRBJ2-1, with 7 bases aligning to TRBD2. The CDR3 length is 15 residues. Germline values: CDR1 KGHSH, CDR2 LQKENI. V lost 4 bases to trimming and J lost 4 bases; unmatched junction nucleotides: 7.

The chain couples TRBV7-9 to TRBJ1-5; tentatively, D is TRBD1 (6 bases). CDR1 is SEHNR, CDR2 FQNEAQ, per germline (reference sequence). CDR3 length: 17 amino acids. Trimming removed 5 bases at V and 3 bases at J, with 20 bases between. The CDR3, as DNA: TGTGCCAGCAGCATTTCGGGGGCCCGGGGGACCAATCAGCCCCAGCATTTT. This encodes CASSISGARGTNQPQHF.

The chain employs TRBV5-5 and TRBJ2-7; TRBD1 might be the D (5 bases). Trimming took off 7 bases at V and 2 bases at J, with 13 bases between the two ends. Germline CDR1 reads SGHKS; CDR2 reads YYEKEE (reference sequence). The CDR3 covers 13 residues. This CDR3 is CASGSDRAYEQYF. CDR3 DNA sequence: TGTGCCAGCGGGTCCGACAGAGCCTACGAGCAGTACTTC. Variable domain in full (rest from reference TRBV5-5 and TRBJ2-7): DAGVTQSPTHLIKTRGQQVTLRCSPISGHKSVSWYQQVLGQGPQFIFQYYEKEERGRGNFPDRFSARQFPNYSSELNVNALLLGDSALYLCASGSDRAYEQYFGPGTRLTVT.